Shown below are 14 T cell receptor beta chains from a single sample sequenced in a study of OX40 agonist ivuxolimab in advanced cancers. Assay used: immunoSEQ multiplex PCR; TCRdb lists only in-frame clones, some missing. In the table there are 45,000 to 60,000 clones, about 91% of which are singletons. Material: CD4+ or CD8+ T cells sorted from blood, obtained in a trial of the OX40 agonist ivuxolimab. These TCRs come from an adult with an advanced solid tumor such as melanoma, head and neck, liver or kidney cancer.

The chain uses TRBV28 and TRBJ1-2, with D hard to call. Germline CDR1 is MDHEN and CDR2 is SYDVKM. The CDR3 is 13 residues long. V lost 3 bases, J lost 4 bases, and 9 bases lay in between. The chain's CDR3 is CASSFAALYGYTF. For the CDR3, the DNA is TGTGCCAGCAGTTTTGCTGCCCTCTATGGCTACACCTTC.

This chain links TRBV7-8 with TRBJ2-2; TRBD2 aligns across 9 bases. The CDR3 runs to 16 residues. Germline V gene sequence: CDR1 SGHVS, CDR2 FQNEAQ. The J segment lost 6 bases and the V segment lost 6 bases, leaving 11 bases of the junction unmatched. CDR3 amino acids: CASSYQTSGYAGELFF. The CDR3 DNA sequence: TGTGCCAGCAGTTATCAAACTAGCGGGTACGCCGGGGAGCTGTTTTTT.

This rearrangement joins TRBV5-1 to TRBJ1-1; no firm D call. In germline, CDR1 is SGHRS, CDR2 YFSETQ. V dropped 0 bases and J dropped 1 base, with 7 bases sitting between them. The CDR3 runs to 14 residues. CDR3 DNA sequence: TGCGCCAGCAGCTTGGCCTACGGGAACACTGAAGCTTTCTTT. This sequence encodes CASSLAYGNTEAFF.

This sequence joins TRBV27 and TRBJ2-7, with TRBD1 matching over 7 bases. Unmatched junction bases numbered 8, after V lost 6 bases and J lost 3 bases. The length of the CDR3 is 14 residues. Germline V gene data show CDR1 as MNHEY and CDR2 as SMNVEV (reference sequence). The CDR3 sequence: CASRYRGADYEQYF. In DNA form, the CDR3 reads TGTGCCAGCAGGTACAGGGGCGCGGACTACGAGCAGTACTTC.

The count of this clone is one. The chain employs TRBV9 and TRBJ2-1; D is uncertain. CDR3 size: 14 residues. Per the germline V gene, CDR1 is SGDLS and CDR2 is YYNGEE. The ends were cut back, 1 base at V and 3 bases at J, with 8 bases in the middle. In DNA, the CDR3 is TGTGCCAGCAGCGTACCGGACGACTACAATGAGCAGTTCTTC. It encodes CASSVPDDYNEQFF.

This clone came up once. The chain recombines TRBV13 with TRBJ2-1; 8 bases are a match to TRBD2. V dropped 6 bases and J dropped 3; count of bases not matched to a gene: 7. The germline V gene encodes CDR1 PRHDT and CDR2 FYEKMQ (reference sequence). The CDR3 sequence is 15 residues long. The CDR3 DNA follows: TGTGCCAGCAGTCCTAGCGGGTGGGGCTACAATGAGCAGTTCTTC. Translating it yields CASSPSGWGYNEQFF.

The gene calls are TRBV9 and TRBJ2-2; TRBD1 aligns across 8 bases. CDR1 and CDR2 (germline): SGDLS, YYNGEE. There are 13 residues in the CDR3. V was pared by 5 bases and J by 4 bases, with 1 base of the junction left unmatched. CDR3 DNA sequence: TGTGCCAGCAGAACAGGGGGCACCGGGGAGCTGTTTTTT. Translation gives CASRTGGTGELFF. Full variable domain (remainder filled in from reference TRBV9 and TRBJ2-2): DSGVTQTPKHLITATGQRVTLRCSPRSGDLSVYWYQQSLDQGLQFLIQYYNGEERAKGNILERFSAQQFPDLHSELNLSSLELGDSALYFCASRTGGTGELFFGEGSRLTVL.

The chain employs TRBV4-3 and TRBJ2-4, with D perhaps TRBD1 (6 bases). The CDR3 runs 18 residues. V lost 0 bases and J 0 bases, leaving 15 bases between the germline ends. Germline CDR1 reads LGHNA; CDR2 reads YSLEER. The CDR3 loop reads CASSQDRRQELAKNIQYF. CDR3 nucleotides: TGCGCCAGCAGCCAAGATCGGCGACAGGAACTAGCCAAAAACATTCAGTACTTC.

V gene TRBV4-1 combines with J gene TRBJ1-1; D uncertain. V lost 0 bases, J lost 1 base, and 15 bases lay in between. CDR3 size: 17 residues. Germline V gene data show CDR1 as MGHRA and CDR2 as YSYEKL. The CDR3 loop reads CASSQDPRRVENTEAFF. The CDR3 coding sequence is TGCGCCAGCAGCCAAGATCCCCGGCGGGTGGAGAACACTGAAGCTTTCTTT.

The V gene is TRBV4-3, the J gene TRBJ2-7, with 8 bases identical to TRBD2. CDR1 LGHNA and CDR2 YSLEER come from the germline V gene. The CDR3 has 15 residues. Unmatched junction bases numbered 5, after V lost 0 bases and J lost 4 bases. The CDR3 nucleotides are TGCGCCAGCAGCCAAGATATAAGCGGGAGTTACGAGCAGTACTTC. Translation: CASSQDISGSYEQYF.

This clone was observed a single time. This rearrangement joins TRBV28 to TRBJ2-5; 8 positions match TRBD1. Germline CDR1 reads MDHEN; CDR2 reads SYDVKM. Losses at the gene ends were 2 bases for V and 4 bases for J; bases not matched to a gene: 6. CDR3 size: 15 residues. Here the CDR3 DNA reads TGTGCCAGCAGTTTAGTGGACAGGGCTGGAGAGACCCAGTACTTC. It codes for CASSLVDRAGETQYF.

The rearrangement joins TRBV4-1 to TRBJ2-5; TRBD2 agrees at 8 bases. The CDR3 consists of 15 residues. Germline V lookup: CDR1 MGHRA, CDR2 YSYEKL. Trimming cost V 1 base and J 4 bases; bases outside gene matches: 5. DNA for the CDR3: TGCGCCAGCAGCCAAGGTCCCCTAGCGGGAGAGACCCAGTACTTC. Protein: CASSQGPLAGETQYF.

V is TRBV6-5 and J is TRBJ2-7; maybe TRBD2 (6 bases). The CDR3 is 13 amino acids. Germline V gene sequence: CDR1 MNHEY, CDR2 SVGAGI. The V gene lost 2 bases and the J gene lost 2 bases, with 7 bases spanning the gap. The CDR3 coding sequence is TGTGCCAGCAGTTACGCGGGGACCTACGAGCAGTACTTC. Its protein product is CASSYAGTYEQYF.

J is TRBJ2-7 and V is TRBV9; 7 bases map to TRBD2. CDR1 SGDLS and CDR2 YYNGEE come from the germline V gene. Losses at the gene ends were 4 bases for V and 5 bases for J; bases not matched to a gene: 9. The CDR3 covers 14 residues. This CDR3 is CASSIGLGVHEQYF. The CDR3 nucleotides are TGTGCCAGCAGCATAGGACTAGGGGTCCACGAGCAGTACTTC.